This entry is about one T cell receptor (beta chain). What it binds is not known. The same CDR3 can be traced to other DNA sequences in this sample. Donors comprised healthy HIV-negative adults lacking recent acute infections or vaccinations. Subsets obtained from CD4+ cells comprised CD45RA+ naive and CD45RA-negative memory cells. The sample belongs to a study of shared clonotypes between healthy human individuals. Findings and caveats of the study: Shared clonotypes: roughly 4.5% naive CD4, 3.5% to 4% naive CD8, about 2.5% memory CD4, 0.4% to 0.45% memory CD8.

The J segment lost 0 bases and the V segment lost 1 base, leaving 0 bases of the junction unmatched. Germline CDR1 reads SGHVS; CDR2 reads FNYEAQ. The CDR3 has 15 residues. Using immunoSEQ multiplex PCR, the repertoire was profiled, and TCRdb retains in-frame clones only, with some absent. Of millions of clones listed, more than 80% were seen once; the top ten hold approximately 0.4%. Sequencing was carried out using naive CD4+ T cells from PBMCs. Documented subset: CD45RA+ positively selected. The chain employs TRBV7-6 and TRBJ2-3; 8 bases are shared with TRBD2. This TCR derives from a man aged 18 to 35 in good health. Some clones in this sample may be carry-over from other donors' samples. This chain's CDR3 is CASSLGGRSTDTQYF. The CDR3 region has the DNA TGTGCCAGCAGCTTAGGCGGGAGGAGCACAGATACGCAGTATTTT.